These 26 T cell receptor beta chains originate from one sample sequenced in a study of blood T cell repertoires in COVID-19. Data came from immunoSEQ multiplex PCR; TCRdb stores just in-frame clones and leaves some out. The sample has about 180,000 clones; 85% are singletons. Material: peripheral blood. The receptor source for this set is a woman aged 50 to 65 with COVID-19, enrolled during active disease.

This clone was observed once. The J gene is TRBJ2-2, the V gene TRBV4-3; 7 bases fit TRBD2. Looked up from germline, CDR1 is LGHNA and CDR2 is YSLEER. J was trimmed by 2 bases and V by 0 bases; bases with no gene match: 3. The CDR3 runs 16 residues. The CDR3 DNA is TGCGCCAGCAGCCAAGAGCCTAGCGGTAACACCGGGGAGCTGTTTTTT. This sequence encodes CASSQEPSGNTGELFF.

The V call is TRBV4-1, the J call TRBJ1-4, with unresolved D. CDR1 is MGHRA, CDR2 YSYEKL, per germline. The CDR3 has 14 amino acids. V was cut by 0 bases and J by 5 bases, with 7 bases left in between. CDR3 region: CASSQDPGNEKLFF. The DNA of the CDR3 is TGCGCCAGCAGCCAAGACCCAGGCAATGAAAAACTGTTTTTT.

V usage is TRBV28 and J usage is TRBJ1-1, with D perhaps TRBD1 (6 bases). Trimming pared 7 bases from V and 0 bases from J, leaving 12 bases between. Looked up from germline, CDR1 is MDHEN and CDR2 is SYDVKM. This CDR3 region has 14 residues. The chain's CDR3 is CASTQGHLNTEAFF. CDR3 bases: TGTGCCAGCACCCAGGGACACTTGAACACTGAAGCTTTCTTT. Looking up the rest from reference TRBV28 and TRBJ1-1 gives the full variable domain: DVKVTQSSRYLVKRTGEKVFLECVQDMDHENMFWYRQDPGLGLRLIYFSYDVKMKEKGDIPEGYSVSREKKERFSLILESASTNQTSMYLCASTQGHLNTEAFFGQGTRLTVV.

This clone is a singleton in its sample. The chain has TRBV19 and TRBJ2-7, with 12 positions matching TRBD2. CDR1 is LNHDA, CDR2 SQIVND, per germline (reference sequence). V dropped 5 bases and J dropped 3; count of bases not matched to a gene: 5. The CDR3 extends over 15 amino acids. The chain's CDR3 is CASSATSGGYYEQYF. Written as DNA, the CDR3 is TGTGCCAGTAGTGCCACTAGCGGGGGGTACTACGAGCAGTACTTC.

The rearrangement links TRBV7-7 to TRBJ2-5, with D perhaps TRBD1 (6 bases). Germline V gives CDR1 SSHAT, CDR2 FNYEAQ (reference sequence). The V and J ends lost 2 bases and 2 bases respectively, with 15 bases between them. This CDR3 contains 16 residues. The CDR3 here is CASSLRQADTQETQYF. The CDR3 DNA follows: TGTGCCAGCAGCTTAAGACAGGCAGATACTCAAGAGACCCAGTACTTC.

The rearrangement links TRBV11-3 to TRBJ2-7; maybe TRBD1 (6 bases). In germline, CDR1 is SGHNT, CDR2 YENEEA. Trimming removed 4 bases at V and 2 bases at J, with 15 bases between. The CDR3 spans 15 residues. The CDR3 region is CASSSRDNYPYEQYF. The CDR3 coding sequence is TGTGCCAGCAGCTCCCGGGACAATTATCCCTACGAGCAGTACTTC.

This chain joins TRBV27 and TRBJ1-4; a weak D match, TRBD1 (5 bases). This CDR3 is 17 amino acids long. Germline lookup yields CDR1 MNHEY and CDR2 SMNVEV (reference sequence). V lost 4 bases to trimming and J lost 4 bases, with 19 bases between them. The CDR3 sequence: CASSSSSGGTYNEKLFF. The DNA of the CDR3 is TGTGCCAGCAGTTCCTCCTCAGGAGGGACGTATAATGAAAAACTGTTTTTT.

The genes are TRBV10-1 and TRBJ2-3, with 10 bases lining up with TRBD2. Germline assignment: CDR1 WNHNN and CDR2 SYGVQD (reference sequence). The CDR3 is made up of 14 amino acids. Germline trimming cut 8 bases from V and 0 bases from J; bases unmatched to any gene: 2. CDR3 coding DNA: TGCGCCAGCTCTAGCGGGAGTAGCACAGATACGCAGTATTTT. It is translated as CASSSGSSTDTQYF.

The chain employs TRBV15 and TRBJ2-3; perhaps TRBD2 as D (6 bases). Trimming removed 5 bases from V and 3 bases from J, with 15 bases in between. The CDR3 length is 15 residues. From germline, CDR1 is LNHNV and CDR2 YYDKDF (reference sequence). In nucleotides, the CDR3 is TGTGCCACCAGCCACCCTACGGGGGATACAGATACGCAGTATTTT. Protein: CATSHPTGDTDTQYF. Together with reference TRBV15 and TRBJ2-3, the CDR3 gives the full variable domain: DAMVIQNPRYQVTQFGKPVTLSCSQTLNHNVMYWYQQKSSQAPKLLFHYYDKDFNNEADTPDNFQSRRPNTSFCFLDIRSPGLGDTAMYLCATSHPTGDTDTQYFGPGTRLTVL.

This chain connects TRBV4-1 to TRBJ2-7; D unclear. Germline V lookup: CDR1 MGHRA, CDR2 YSYEKL. Trimming left V 2 bases short and J 4 bases short, with 15 bases between. The CDR3 extends over 15 amino acids. For the CDR3, the DNA is TGCGCCAGCAGCCAATATGGCCAAACAGATTACGAGCAGTACTTC. Amino acid sequence: CASSQYGQTDYEQYF.

This clone was picked up a small number of times. The chain has TRBV18 and TRBJ1-6; 7 bases agree with TRBD1. The junction had 5 bases not matched to a gene; V was cut back by 3 bases and J by 3 bases. Germline assignment: CDR1 KGHSH and CDR2 LQKENI. This CDR3 contains 16 residues. CDR3 in DNA: TGTGCCAGCTCACCGGGACAGCATTTCTATAATTCACCCCTCCACTTT. Residues: CASSPGQHFYNSPLHF.

The chain is built from TRBV18 and TRBJ1-2; D not certain. The V end lost 2 bases, the J end lost 2 bases, and 12 bases lay between the germline ends. The V gene's germline CDR1 is KGHSH and CDR2 LQKENI. The CDR3 totals 15 residues. This chain's CDR3 is CASSPFDIQNYGYTF. The DNA for the CDR3 is TGTGCCAGCTCACCATTCGACATTCAAAACTATGGCTACACCTTC.

The rearrangement joins TRBV3-1 (or the pseudogene TRBV3-2) to TRBJ2-1, with 7 nucleotides matching TRBD1. Germline V gene data show CDR1 as LGHDT and CDR2 as YNNKEL (reference sequence). The CDR3 contains 14 residues. V lost 4 bases to trimming and J lost 4 bases; unmatched junction nucleotides: 4. CDR3 sequence (DNA): TGTGCCAGCAGCCGAGGGACAGATTACAATGAGCAGTTCTTC. Encoded protein: CASSRGTDYNEQFF.

This clone appeared a single time. The chain couples TRBV2 to TRBJ1-6; tentative D call: TRBD1 (6 bases). Germline loops: CDR1 SNHLY, CDR2 FYNNEI. The CDR3 extends over 13 amino acids. Trimming took 8 bases from V and 7 from J, leaving 12 bases between them. The CDR3 loop reads CASQITGNSPLHF. The CDR3 DNA reads as TGTGCCAGCCAAATCACAGGGAATTCACCCCTCCACTTT.

There are a few counts of this clone. The chain combines TRBV30 with TRBJ1-2, with D perhaps TRBD1 (6 bases). The CDR3 is made up of 13 amino acids. V gave up 2 bases and J gave up 4 bases, with 11 bases separating them. Germline loops: CDR1 GTSNPN, CDR2 SVGIG (reference sequence). CDR3 coding DNA: TGTGCCTGGAGTTCGGGGGGCCTCTATGGCTACACCTTC. Protein sequence: CAWSSGGLYGYTF.

This clone was picked up one time. The J gene is TRBJ1-2, the V gene TRBV27, with 9 nucleotides matching TRBD1. The trim removed 6 bases at V and 7 bases at J, leaving 9 bases unmatched. The CDR3 contains 14 residues. Germline V gives CDR1 MNHEY, CDR2 SMNVEV (reference sequence). CDR3 nucleotides: TGTGCCAGCAGCCCTACAGGGGGCGCAAGTGGCTACACCTTC. Translating gives CASSPTGGASGYTF.

This clone has only one observation. CDR3 in DNA: TGCGCCAGCAGCTTGCCAAACACGAACACTGAAGCTTTCTTT. Translating it yields CASSLPNTNTEAFF. The chain employs TRBV5-1 and TRBJ1-1, with unresolved D. V was trimmed by 1 base and J by 1 base, leaving 8 bases between them. The CDR3 contains 14 residues. CDR1 is SGHRS and CDR2 is YFSETQ in the germline V gene. Combining the CDR3 with reference TRBV5-1 and TRBJ1-1 gives the whole variable domain KAGVTQTPRYLIKTRGQQVTLSCSPISGHRSVSWYQQTPGQGLQFLFEYFSETQRNKGNFPGRFSGRQFSNSRSEMNVSTLELGDSALYLCASSLPNTNTEAFFGQGTRLTVV.

J is TRBJ1-6 and V is TRBV19, with 11 bases that match TRBD1. CDR1 and CDR2 (germline): LNHDA, SQIVND (reference sequence). V lost 6 bases, J lost 10 bases, and 2 bases stayed unmatched. CDR3 length: 13 amino acids. The CDR3 here is CASRWDRGSPLHF. The CDR3 DNA is TGTGCCAGTAGATGGGACAGGGGGTCACCCCTCCACTTT.

This sequence joins TRBV5-6 and TRBJ2-1; D call uncertain. Trimming cost V 0 bases and J 9 bases, with 4 bases left between them. Germline CDR1 and CDR2: SGHDT and YYEEEE. This CDR3 spans 11 amino acids. The CDR3 is CASSLAGEQFF. The CDR3 coding sequence is TGTGCCAGCAGCTTGGCGGGTGAGCAGTTCTTC.

This clone was detected once. The V and J genes are TRBV6-5 and TRBJ1-4; D ambiguous. Germline values: CDR1 MNHEY, CDR2 SVGAGI. CDR3 length: 15 amino acids. The ends were cut back, 6 bases at V and 0 bases at J, with 11 bases in the middle. Written as DNA, the CDR3 is TGTGCCAGCAGAAGTCAGAAGTCAACTAATGAAAAACTGTTTTTT. Amino acids: CASRSQKSTNEKLFF.

The chain uses TRBV18 and TRBJ1-2, with D possibly being TRBD1 (5 bases). V was shortened by 0 bases and J by 6 bases, with 14 bases between the two germline ends. This CDR3 spans 15 amino acids. Germline CDR1 is KGHSH and CDR2 is LQKENI. The CDR3 DNA reads TGTGCCAGCTCACCACCGAAGCCGTGGGGCCATGGCTACACCTTC. It is translated as CASSPPKPWGHGYTF.

V and J are TRBV7-8 and TRBJ1-5; D unclear. This CDR3 is 17 amino acids long. CDR1 and CDR2 from the germline V gene are SGHVS and FQNEAQ. V was trimmed by 5 bases and J by 6 bases, leaving 23 bases between them. CDR3: CASSHGSDPKRGQPQHF. CDR3 bases: TGTGCCAGCAGCCACGGGTCCGACCCCAAACGTGGTCAGCCCCAGCATTTT.

The gene calls are TRBV6-5 and TRBJ1-4; D is undetermined. Trimming cost V 8 bases and J 3 bases, with 10 bases left between them. The CDR3 has 13 residues. The germline CDR1 and CDR2 sequences are MNHEY and SVGAGI. The CDR3 region is CASERAANEKLFF. CDR3 DNA sequence: TGTGCCAGCGAGAGGGCAGCTAATGAAAAACTGTTTTTT.

This chain joins TRBV2 and TRBJ2-1, with TRBD2 identical over 11 bases. Trimming removed 7 bases from V and 6 bases from J; junction bases left unmatched: 8. The CDR3 runs to 15 residues. The germline V gene has CDR1 SNHLY and CDR2 FYNNEI. CDR3 residues: CASNPLAGGSNEQFF. CDR3 bases: TGTGCCAGCAATCCCCTAGCGGGGGGATCCAATGAGCAGTTCTTC.

V usage is TRBV9 and J usage is TRBJ2-3; 10 positions agree with TRBD2. The CDR3 covers 16 residues. Trimming took 2 bases from V and 1 from J; bases not matched to a gene: 4. Germline V gene sequence: CDR1 SGDLS, CDR2 YYNGEE. The CDR3 here is CASSVPSGGGTDTQYF. The CDR3 DNA reads TGTGCCAGCAGCGTTCCCAGCGGGGGGGGCACAGATACGCAGTATTTT.

The V and J genes are TRBV6-5 and TRBJ1-1; TRBD1 matches 7 bases. The CDR3 totals 14 residues. Germline-derived CDR1 and CDR2 are MNHEY and SVGAGI. The V segment lost 6 bases and the J segment 1 base; nucleotides outside the gene matches: 5. The CDR3 coding sequence is TGTGCCAGCAGCCAACAGGGGCCGAACACTGAAGCTTTCTTT. This encodes CASSQQGPNTEAFF.